This T cell receptor beta chain was sequenced in a study of blood T cell repertoires in COVID-19 (dated by TCRdb to 2018 to 2020). In terms of the full investigation: Samples from collaborators originated in the United States, Italy and Spain and spanned both the acute and convalescent phases of COVID-19. Where available, HLA class I and class II types were obtained from metadata supplied by the sample provider rather than from assay-based typing. The sample metadata nearly always contained a de-identified subject ID, COVID-19 status, age in years and sex. Samples came from the ongoing ImmuneRACE study (first 160 participants) plus 1,254 subjects from 6 global collaborators. The repertoires were made available in a free public database intended to serve as a resource for research on the immune response to SARS-CoV-2. The dataset comprised deeply sampled blood TCRbeta repertoires from subjects exposed to, actively infected with, or recovered from COVID-19. The material from the prospective study consisted of cDNA or gDNA derived from T cells, B-cell-depleted T cells, or PBMCs. Overall study results and their limits: Clinical and demographic metadata were provided uncurated, with the amount varying by source and participant.

TCRbeta CDR3 regions were amplified from genomic DNA by means of the immunoSEQ Assay, a bias-controlled multiplex PCR. The published analysis was carried out like this. The number of nucleated cells in each sample was estimated from the amplification of reference gene primers within the assay. To quantify the absolute abundance of each unique TCRbeta CDR3 rearrangement, sequence reads were collapsed and filtered. For each sample, productive Simpson clonality was calculated as the square root of Simpson's diversity index over productive rearrangements. The clones in this table, taken by TCRdb from immuneACCESS, are in-frame only. Not every clone is retained; where verified, under half of the shortfall comes from an unresolved V gene, and the cause of the rest is unknown. V and J calls and clone size are copied from that table; D and trimming were computed from the DNA. The sample table records roughly 270,000 clones; roughly 80% of these occur just once. Approximately 5% of the sample belongs to the ten largest clones.

In the prospective study, participants were roughly 18 to 89 years old, resided in fewer than 25 geographic areas of the United States, and were enrolled through a virtual design. In the prospective study, participants were assigned to cohorts based on the clinical history participants reported in a screening survey and a study questionnaire. Exposed participants were defined as having been in contact with someone with a PCR-confirmed or clinician-diagnosed COVID-19 case within 2 weeks of study entry. In the prospective study, mobile phlebotomists collected whole blood, serum and a nasopharyngeal or oropharyngeal swab from each participant. Additional blood draws and questionnaires over an approximately two-month period could optionally be provided by prospective study participants. Before DNA extraction, prospective study blood samples were shipped either frozen or at room temperature. Based on the germline V gene, the CDR1 and CDR2 sequences are SGHDN and FVKESK. V is cut by 7 bases and J by 3 bases, and the space between the germline ends is 25 bases. From its cysteine to its phenylalanine, the CDR3 spans 18 amino acids. Only CDR3 DNA is held: 54 bases, read in frame from base 1.

This clone occurred a few times. The clone's antigen remains unknown. Base qualities are not recorded, but no much larger clone differs from it by a single base. The sequenced sample consisted of PBMCs or T cells enriched from blood (not recorded which). The sequence derives from a man aged 40-49 years who had been exposed to COVID-19. Recombination linked TRBV14 to TRBJ2-1; TRBD1 could be the D gene, as 6 bases match. Here is the DNA: TGTGCCAGCAACGACAGGTCCGCCGCACAAGGCCTCTACAATGAGCAGTTCTTC. It encodes CASNDRSAAQGLYNEQFF.